The source of this TCR beta chain is a study of T cell responses to AZD1222 COVID-19 vaccine (dated by TCRdb to the early 2020s). With respect to the entire study: A total of 233 trial participants underwent TCR sequencing, of whom some 210 received two doses of AZD1222 and about 25 received two doses of the MenACWY control vaccine. Trial participants were enrolled by age into 18-55, 56-69 and 70-plus year subgroups, with about 150, 28 and 57 TCR-sequenced participants respectively. Points the paper makes about the study in general: Participants were mostly white British, with more females than males. The authors suggested clonal diversity may have been underestimated. Because no day 14 peak-response samples were available, the repertoires could be characterized only after the peak T cell response. After two AZD1222 doses, spike-specific TCR breadth and depth were significantly higher than at day 0 and than in MenACWY recipients. The 56-69-year group was small, and its depth increase did not reach significance, likely because of low power. Conclusions about previously exposed vaccinees were limited because only six AZD1222 recipients were SARS-CoV-2 seropositive at baseline. Nearly half of unique spike-specific TCRs reportedly recognized epitopes outside regions mutated in the B.1.351 and B.1.1.7 variants. The vaccine-associated CD4 TCRs covered the entire spike protein, and the dominant responses fell in regions 160-218 and 743-854.

The CDR3 regions of human TCRbeta chains were subjected to immunosequencing. The study's own analysis went as follows. TCRs in the repertoires were compared against a reference library of SARS-CoV-2-specific TCRs that had been generated with the MIRA antigen-specificity platform. Breadth meant the fraction of unique TCRs that were SARS-CoV-2-associated, whereas depth meant the fraction of total T cells that were SARS-CoV-2-associated. Using the MIRA data, every spike-specific TCR was mapped to the spike region that the TCR reacted to and assigned to either a CD4 or a CD8 class. Log10-transformed breadth and depth values were compared by one-way ANOVA with Sidak's multiple comparisons tests. This immuneACCESS table, as held by TCRdb, lists in-frame sequences with V and J called but not all clones. Of the missing ones, under half trace to an unresolved V gene in checked studies; the others have no known cause. V and J calls and clone size come straight from that table; D and trimming were deduced from the DNA. The sample records 110,000 or so clones, around 88% of which are singletons. The ten largest make up roughly 6.9% of the sample.

Of note for this clone: Its antigen is still unknown. Base qualities are not recorded, but no much larger clone differs from it by a single base.

The sample's time point label, decoded: about 28 days (+/-7) after the second vaccine dose. AZD1222 recipients whose second dose came at about 4 weeks and those whose second dose came at about 12 weeks were combined into one group, since spike-specific TCR depth and breadth did not differ between the two schedules. Samples from vaccinated people were obtained from the UK trials COV001 and COV002, which included a single-blind randomized controlled phase 2/3 trial of AZD1222 (ChAdOx1 nCoV-19) in healthy adults. For TCRbeta chain sequencing, PBMC samples from trial participants were taken at day 0 and at day 28 after the second dose. The CDR3 spans 16 residues, from the cysteine through the phenylalanine. This entry keeps only the CDR3 DNA: 48 bases, framed from base 1. Between the V and J ends, shortened by 3 bases and 3 bases respectively, the junction contains 15 bases. CDR1 and CDR2 are read off the germline V gene as SGHTS and YDEGEE.

Sequencing used peripheral blood, obtained 28 days after the second AZD1222 dose. Here the chain combines TRBV5-8 and TRBJ1-4; the D gene lacks a confident call. The clonotype was recovered from an adult who received the AZD1222 COVID-19 vaccine. This receptor has the CDR3 CASSWRLVSPNEKLFF. The bases are TGTGCCAGCAGCTGGCGCCTGGTCTCTCCTAATGAAAAACTGTTTTTT.